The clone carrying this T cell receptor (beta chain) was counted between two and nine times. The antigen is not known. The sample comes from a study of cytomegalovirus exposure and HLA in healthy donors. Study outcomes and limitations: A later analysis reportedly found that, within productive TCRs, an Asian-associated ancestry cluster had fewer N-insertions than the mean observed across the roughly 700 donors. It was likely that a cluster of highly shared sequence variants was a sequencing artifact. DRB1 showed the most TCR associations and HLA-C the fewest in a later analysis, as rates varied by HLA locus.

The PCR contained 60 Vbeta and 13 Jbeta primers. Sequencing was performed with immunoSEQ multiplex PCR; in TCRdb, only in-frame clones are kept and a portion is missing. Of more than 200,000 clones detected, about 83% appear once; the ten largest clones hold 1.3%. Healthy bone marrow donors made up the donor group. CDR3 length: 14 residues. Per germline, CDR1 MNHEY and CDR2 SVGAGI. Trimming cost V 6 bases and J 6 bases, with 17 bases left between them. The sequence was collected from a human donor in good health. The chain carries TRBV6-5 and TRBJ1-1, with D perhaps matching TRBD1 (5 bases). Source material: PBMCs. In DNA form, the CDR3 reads TGTGCCAGCAGGCGCCCCAGGGAGGCTTCTGAAGCTTTCTTT. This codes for CASRRPREASEAFF.